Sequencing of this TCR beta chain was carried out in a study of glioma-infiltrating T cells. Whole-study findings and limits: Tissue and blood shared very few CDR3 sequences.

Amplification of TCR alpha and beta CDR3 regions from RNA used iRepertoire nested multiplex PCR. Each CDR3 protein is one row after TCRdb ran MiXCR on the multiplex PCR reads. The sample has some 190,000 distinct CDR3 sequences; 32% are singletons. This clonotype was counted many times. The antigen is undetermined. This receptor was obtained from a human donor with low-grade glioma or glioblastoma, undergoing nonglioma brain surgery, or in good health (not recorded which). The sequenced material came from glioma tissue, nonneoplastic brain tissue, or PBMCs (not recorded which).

As DNA, the CDR3 is TGTGCCAGCAGCTTCGGGAACACTGAAGCTTTCTTT. Protein: CASSFGNTEAFF. The chain employs TRBV7-9 and TRBJ1-1; D unclear. Germline CDR1 reads SEHNR; CDR2 reads FQNEAQ (reference sequence). V lost 3 bases, J lost 1 base, and 3 bases lay in between. The CDR3 is made up of 12 amino acids.